This T cell receptor beta chain was sequenced in a study of metastatic and nonmetastatic thyroid tumors. About the research overall: Malignant thyroid and benign thyroid patients provided blood and tumor or nodule tissue whose repertoires were compared. Study results and limitations: It was reported that TCR beta diversity was significantly higher in malignant thyroid tumors than benign nodules, in blood and tumor.

In the original workflow: CDR3 was compared across clinicopathological groups, and the resulting differences were used to build a distant-metastasis classifier for papillary thyroid cancer. MiXCR was used by TCRdb to re-call the PCR reads. The V and J calls, along with clone size, are taken from TCRdb and not from the paper's own processing. The sample includes 20,000 to 25,000 clones, less than 15% of them seen just once. This clone was seen many times. Its cognate antigen is unknown. Prior to thyroid surgery, none of the patients had received any treatment. Germline V CDR1 and CDR2: LNHDA, SQIVND (reference sequence). Trimming took 2 bases from V and 2 from J; bases not matched to a gene: 1. This CDR3 comprises 14 residues.

V gene TRBV19 combines with J gene TRBJ2-5; 8 positions agree with TRBD1. The source of this sequence is a female donor with papillary thyroid cancer or a benign thyroid nodule (not recorded which). Some clones in this sample may be carry-over from other donors' samples. Input material: tumor tissue. The CDR3 spells CASSITGGQETQYF. In DNA form, the CDR3 reads TGTGCCAGTAGTATAACAGGGGGGCAAGAGACCCAGTACTTC.